This TCR beta chain appears in the sequencing data of a study of post-analysis software for immune sequencing data. Findings and caveats of the study: Patients carried a handful of TRBV segments more frequently than controls did, and TRBV5-6, TRBV5-1 and TRBV20-1 were among them.

Unique molecular identifiers were carried by the TCR beta cDNA libraries. From roughly 1 to 10 million T cells, 400,000 to 550,000 cDNA molecules were obtained. TCRdb called the PCR reads again in MiXCR, with one record for every CDR3 protein. This sample has roughly 400,000 distinct CDR3 sequences, with more than 30% found just once. Regarding this clonotype: Its target is unknown.

The V and J ends lost 5 bases and 4 bases respectively, with 11 bases between them. This CDR3 is built from 13 residues. The sample comprised blood. This rearrangement joins TRBV12-3 or TRBV12-4 to TRBJ1-1, with D uncertain. The TCR comes from a girl aged 2 to 9 with multiple sclerosis. CDR3 sequence reads: CASSTIRFTEAFF. In DNA, the CDR3 is TGTGCCAGCAGTACGATCAGATTCACTGAAGCTTTCTTT.